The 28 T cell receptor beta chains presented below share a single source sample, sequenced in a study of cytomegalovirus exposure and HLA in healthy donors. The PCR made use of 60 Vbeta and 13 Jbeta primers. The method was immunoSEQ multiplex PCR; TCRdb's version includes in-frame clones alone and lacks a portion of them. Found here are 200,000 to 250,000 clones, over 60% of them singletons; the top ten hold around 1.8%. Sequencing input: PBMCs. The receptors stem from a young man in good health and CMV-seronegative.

The CDR3 loop is CAVGSSEKITYEQYF. The CDR3 DNA reads as TGTGCCGTTGGGTCTAGCGAGAAGATTACCTACGAGCAGTACTTC. The V call is TRBV27, the J call TRBJ2-7; perhaps TRBD2 as D (6 bases). Germline loops: CDR1 MNHEY, CDR2 SMNVEV (reference sequence). Deletions cut 11 bases from V and 2 bases from J, with 22 bases between. The CDR3 is made up of 15 amino acids.

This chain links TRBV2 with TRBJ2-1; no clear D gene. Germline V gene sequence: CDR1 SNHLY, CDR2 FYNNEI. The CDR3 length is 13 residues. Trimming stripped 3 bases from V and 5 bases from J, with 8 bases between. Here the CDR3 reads CASSEVRNNEQFF. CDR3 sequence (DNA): TGTGCCAGCAGTGAGGTCAGAAACAATGAGCAGTTCTTC.

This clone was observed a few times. CDR3 sequence reads: CASSTSGRNYEQYF. CDR3 DNA sequence: TGTGCCAGCAGCACTAGCGGACGAAACTACGAGCAGTACTTC. This chain connects TRBV13 to TRBJ2-7; 8 bases fit TRBD2. There are 14 residues in the CDR3. J was trimmed by 3 bases and V by 5 bases; bases with no gene match: 6. Germline CDR1 reads PRHDT; CDR2 reads FYEKMQ (reference sequence). The complete variable domain, with remaining parts taken from reference TRBV13 and TRBJ2-7, reads AAGVIQSPRHLIKEKRETATLKCYPIPRHDTVYWYQQGPGQDPQFLISFYEKMQSDKGSIPDRFSAQQFSDYHSELNMSSLELGDSALYFCASSTSGRNYEQYFGPGTRLTVT.

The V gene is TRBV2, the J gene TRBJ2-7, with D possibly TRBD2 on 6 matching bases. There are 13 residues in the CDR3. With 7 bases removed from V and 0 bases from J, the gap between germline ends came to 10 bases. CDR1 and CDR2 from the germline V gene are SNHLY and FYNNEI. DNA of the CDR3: TGTGCCAGCACCGGGGGTGGCTCCTACGAGCAGTACTTC. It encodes CASTGGGSYEQYF. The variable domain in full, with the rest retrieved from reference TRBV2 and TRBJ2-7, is EPEVTQTPSHQVTQMGQEVILRCVPISNHLYFYWYRQILGQKVEFLVSFYNNEISEKSEIFDDQFSVERPDGSNFTLKIRSTKLEDSAMYFCASTGGGSYEQYFGPGTRLTVT.

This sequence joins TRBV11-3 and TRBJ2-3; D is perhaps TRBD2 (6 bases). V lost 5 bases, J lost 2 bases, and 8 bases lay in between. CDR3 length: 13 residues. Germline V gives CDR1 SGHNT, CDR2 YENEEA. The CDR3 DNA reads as TGTGCCAGCAGCCGGACTAACACAGATACGCAGTATTTT. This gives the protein CASSRTNTDTQYF. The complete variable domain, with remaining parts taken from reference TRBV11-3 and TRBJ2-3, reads EAGVVQSPRYKIIEKKQPVAFWCNPISGHNTLYWYLQNLGQGPELLIRYENEEAVDDSQLPKDRFSAERLKGVDSTLKIQPAELGDSAVYLCASSRTNTDTQYFGPGTRLTVL.

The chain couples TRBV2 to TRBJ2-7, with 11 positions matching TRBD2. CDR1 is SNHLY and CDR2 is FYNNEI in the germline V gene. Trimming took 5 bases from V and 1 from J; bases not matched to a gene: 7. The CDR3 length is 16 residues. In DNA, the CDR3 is TGTGCCAGCAGTATACAGGGACTAGCGGAATCCTACGAGCAGTACTTC. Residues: CASSIQGLAESYEQYF.

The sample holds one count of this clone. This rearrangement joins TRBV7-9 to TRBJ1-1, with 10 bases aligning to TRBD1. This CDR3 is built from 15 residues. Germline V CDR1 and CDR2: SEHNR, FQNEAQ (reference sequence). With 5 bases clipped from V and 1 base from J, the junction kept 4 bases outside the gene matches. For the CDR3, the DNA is TGTGCCAGCAGCCCCGGGACAGGGGAGAACACTGAAGCTTTCTTT. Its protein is CASSPGTGENTEAFF.

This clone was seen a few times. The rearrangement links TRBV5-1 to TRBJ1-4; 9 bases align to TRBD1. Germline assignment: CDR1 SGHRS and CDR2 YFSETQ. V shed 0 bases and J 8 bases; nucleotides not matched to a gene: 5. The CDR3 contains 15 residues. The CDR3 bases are TGCGCCAGCAGCTTGGCGGGACAGGGAGGAGAAAAACTGTTTTTT. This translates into CASSLAGQGGEKLFF. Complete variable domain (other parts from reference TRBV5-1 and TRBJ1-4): KAGVTQTPRYLIKTRGQQVTLSCSPISGHRSVSWYQQTPGQGLQFLFEYFSETQRNKGNFPGRFSGRQFSNSRSEMNVSTLELGDSALYLCASSLAGQGGEKLFFGSGTQLSVL.

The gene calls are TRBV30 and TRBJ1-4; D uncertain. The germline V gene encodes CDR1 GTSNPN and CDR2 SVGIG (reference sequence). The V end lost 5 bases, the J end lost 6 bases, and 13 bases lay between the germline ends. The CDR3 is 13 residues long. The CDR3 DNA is TGTGCCTGGGAACGGGGAGGAGATGAAAAACTGTTTTTT. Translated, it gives CAWERGGDEKLFF.

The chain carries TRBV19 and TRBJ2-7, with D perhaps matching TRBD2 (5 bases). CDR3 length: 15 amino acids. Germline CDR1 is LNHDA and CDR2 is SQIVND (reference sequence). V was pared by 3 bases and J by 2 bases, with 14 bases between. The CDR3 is CASSIGGGGAYEQYF. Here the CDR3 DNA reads TGTGCCAGTAGTATCGGAGGCGGCGGAGCCTACGAGCAGTACTTC.

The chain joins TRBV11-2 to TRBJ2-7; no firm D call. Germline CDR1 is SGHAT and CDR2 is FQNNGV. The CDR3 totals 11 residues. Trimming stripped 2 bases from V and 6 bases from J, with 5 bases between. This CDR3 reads CASSLFLEQYF. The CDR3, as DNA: TGTGCCAGCAGCTTATTCCTCGAGCAGTACTTC.

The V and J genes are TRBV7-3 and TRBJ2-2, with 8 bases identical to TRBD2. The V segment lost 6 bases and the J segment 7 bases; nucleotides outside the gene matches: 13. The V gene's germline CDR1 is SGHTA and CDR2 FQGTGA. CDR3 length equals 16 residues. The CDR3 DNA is TGTGCCAGCAGTGGGGCGGGAGGCAGGGCAATCGGGGAGCTGTTTTTT. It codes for CASSGAGGRAIGELFF. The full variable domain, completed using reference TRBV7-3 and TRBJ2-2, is GAGVSQTPSNKVTEKGKYVELRCDPISGHTALYWYRQSLGQGPEFLIYFQGTGAADDSGLPNDRFFAVRPEGSVSTLKIQRTERGDSAVYLCASSGAGGRAIGELFFGEGSRLTVL.

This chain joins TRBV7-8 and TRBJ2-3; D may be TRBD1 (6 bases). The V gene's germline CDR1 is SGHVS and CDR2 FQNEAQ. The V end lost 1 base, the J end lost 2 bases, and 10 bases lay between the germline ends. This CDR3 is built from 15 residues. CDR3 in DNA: TGTGCCAGCAGCTTAGACCAGGGGACCACAGATACGCAGTATTTT. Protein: CASSLDQGTTDTQYF.

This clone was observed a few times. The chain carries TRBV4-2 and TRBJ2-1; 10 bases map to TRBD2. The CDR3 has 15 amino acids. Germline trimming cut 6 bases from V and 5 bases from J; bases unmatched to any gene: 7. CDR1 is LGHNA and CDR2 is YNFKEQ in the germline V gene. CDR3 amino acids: CASSRGTSDHNEQFF. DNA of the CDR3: TGTGCCAGCAGTCGGGGGACTAGCGACCACAATGAGCAGTTCTTC.

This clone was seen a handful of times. Here the CDR3 DNA reads TGCGCCAGCAGTGACGTAAACTATGGCTACACCTTC. As protein: CASSDVNYGYTF. The chain joins TRBV10-2 to TRBJ1-2; D is uncertain. V was pared by 3 bases and J by 2 bases, with 4 bases between. CDR3 length: 12 residues. Germline V gene data show CDR1 as WSHSY and CDR2 as SAAADI.

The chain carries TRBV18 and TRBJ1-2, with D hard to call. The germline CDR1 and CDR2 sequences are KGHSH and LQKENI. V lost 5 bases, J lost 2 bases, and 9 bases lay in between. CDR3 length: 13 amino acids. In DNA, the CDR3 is TGTGCCAGCTCAAACACAGCCAACTATGGCTACACCTTC. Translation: CASSNTANYGYTF.

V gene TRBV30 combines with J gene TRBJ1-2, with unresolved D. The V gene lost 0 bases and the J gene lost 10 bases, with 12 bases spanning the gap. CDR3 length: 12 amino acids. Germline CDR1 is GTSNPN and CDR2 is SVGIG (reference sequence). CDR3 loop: CAWSVSGSAYTF. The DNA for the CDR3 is TGTGCCTGGAGTGTCTCGGGATCTGCCTACACCTTC.

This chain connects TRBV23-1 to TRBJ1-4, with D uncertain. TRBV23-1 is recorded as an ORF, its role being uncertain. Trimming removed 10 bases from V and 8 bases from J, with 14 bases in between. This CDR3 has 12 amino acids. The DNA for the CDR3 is TGCGCCACCGAATTAGGCGGGGAAAAACTGTTTTTT. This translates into CATELGGEKLFF.

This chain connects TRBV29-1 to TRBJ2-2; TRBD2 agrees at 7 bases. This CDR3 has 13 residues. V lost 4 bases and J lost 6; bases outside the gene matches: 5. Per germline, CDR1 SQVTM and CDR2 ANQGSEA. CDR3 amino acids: CSVVGRDPGELFF. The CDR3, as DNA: TGCAGCGTTGTTGGGAGGGATCCCGGGGAGCTGTTTTTT.

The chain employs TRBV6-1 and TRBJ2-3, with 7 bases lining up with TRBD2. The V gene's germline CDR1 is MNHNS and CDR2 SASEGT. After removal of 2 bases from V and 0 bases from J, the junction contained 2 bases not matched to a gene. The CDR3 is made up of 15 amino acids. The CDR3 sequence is CASSEWGGSTDTQYF. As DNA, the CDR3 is TGTGCCAGCAGTGAATGGGGGGGTAGCACAGATACGCAGTATTTT.

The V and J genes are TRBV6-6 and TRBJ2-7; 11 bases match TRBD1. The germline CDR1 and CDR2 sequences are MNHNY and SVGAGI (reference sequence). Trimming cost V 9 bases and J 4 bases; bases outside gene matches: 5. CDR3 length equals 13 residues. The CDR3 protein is CASLDRGLYEQYF. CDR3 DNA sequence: TGTGCCAGTTTGGACAGGGGGCTATACGAGCAGTACTTC.

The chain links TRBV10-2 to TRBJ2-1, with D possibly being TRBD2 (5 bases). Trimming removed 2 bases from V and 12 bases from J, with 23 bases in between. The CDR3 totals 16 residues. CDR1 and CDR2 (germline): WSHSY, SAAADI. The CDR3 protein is CASSESVGLLDGGQFF. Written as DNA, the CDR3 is TGCGCCAGCAGTGAGAGTGTCGGACTCCTCGATGGTGGGCAGTTCTTC.

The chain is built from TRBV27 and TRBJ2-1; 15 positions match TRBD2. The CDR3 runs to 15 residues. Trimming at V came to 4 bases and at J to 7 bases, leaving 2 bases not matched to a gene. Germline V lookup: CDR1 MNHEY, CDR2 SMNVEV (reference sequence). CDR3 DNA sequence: TGTGCCAGCAGTTCCGGGACTAGCGGGGGGAATGAGCAGTTCTTC. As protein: CASSSGTSGGNEQFF.

DNA for the CDR3: TGTGCCAGCAGCGTAGCCGGACTATCGCCTAACGAGCAGTACTTC. This gives the protein CASSVAGLSPNEQYF. This chain connects TRBV9 to TRBJ2-7, with D possibly matching TRBD2 (6 bases). CDR3 length equals 15 residues. The V end was cut by 0 bases, the J end by 5 bases, with 15 bases between. Germline lookup yields CDR1 SGDLS and CDR2 YYNGEE. Looking up the rest from reference TRBV9 and TRBJ2-7 gives the full variable domain: DSGVTQTPKHLITATGQRVTLRCSPRSGDLSVYWYQQSLDQGLQFLIQYYNGEERAKGNILERFSAQQFPDLHSELNLSSLELGDSALYFCASSVAGLSPNEQYFGPGTRLTVT.

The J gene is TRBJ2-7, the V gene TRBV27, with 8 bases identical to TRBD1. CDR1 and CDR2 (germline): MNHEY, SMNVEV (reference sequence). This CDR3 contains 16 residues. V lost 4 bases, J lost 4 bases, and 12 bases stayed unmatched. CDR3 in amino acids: CASSSPRTGKGYEQYF. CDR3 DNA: TGTGCCAGCAGTTCCCCCAGGACAGGGAAGGGTTACGAGCAGTACTTC.

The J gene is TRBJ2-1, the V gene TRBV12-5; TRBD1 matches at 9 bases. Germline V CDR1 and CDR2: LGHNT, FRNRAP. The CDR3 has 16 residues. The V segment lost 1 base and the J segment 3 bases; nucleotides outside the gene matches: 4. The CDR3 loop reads CASGLDGTGIYNEQFF. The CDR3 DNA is TGTGCTAGTGGTTTGGACGGGACAGGGATCTACAATGAGCAGTTCTTC.

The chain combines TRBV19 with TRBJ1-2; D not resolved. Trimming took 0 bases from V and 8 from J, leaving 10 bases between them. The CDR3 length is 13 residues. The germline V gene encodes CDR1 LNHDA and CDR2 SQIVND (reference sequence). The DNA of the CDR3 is TGTGCCAGTAGTATAGATGGGCGTGGAGGCTACACCTTC. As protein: CASSIDGRGGYTF.

CDR3 sequence reads: CASSLEGDREYGYTF. The DNA for the CDR3 is TGCGCCAGCAGCTTGGAGGGGGACAGGGAATATGGCTACACCTTC. The V and J genes are TRBV5-1 and TRBJ1-2; 9 bases map to TRBD1. The CDR3 has 15 amino acids. Germline CDR1 reads SGHRS; CDR2 reads YFSETQ. Germline trimming cut 0 bases from V and 5 bases from J; bases unmatched to any gene: 5.